Included here is one TCR beta chain sequence, with context. CD45RO-negative CD8 cells positively selected for CCR7 made up the naive population, which excluded terminally differentiated effector memory CD45RA+ cells. The sample is drawn from a study of shared clonotypes between healthy human individuals. Trimming took off 0 bases at V and 1 base at J, with 11 bases between the two ends. The germline CDR1 and CDR2 sequences are SGHVS and FNYEAQ. The CDR3 has 16 residues. Investigators spread the genomic DNA of each subset evenly over several immunoSEQ plates. Here immunoSEQ multiplex PCR was the method, and the copy in TCRdb shows in-frame clones only, minus some. The sample lists more than 2 million clones, about 94% occurring once.

The chain joins TRBV7-6 to TRBJ2-3; maybe TRBD1 (5 bases). The clonotype originates from a man between 18 and 35 years old in good health. Some clones in this sample may be carry-over from other donors' samples. The sample taken for sequencing was naive CD8+ T cells from PBMCs. The CDR3 DNA follows: TGTGCCAGCAGCTTAGCGTTGGCCAGGGGCACAGATACGCAGTATTTT. Its protein is CASSLALARGTDTQYF.